This T cell receptor (beta chain) comes out of a study of response to subunit inactivated influenza vaccine. At least ten counts were recorded for this clonotype. Its matching antigen is unknown. From germline, CDR1 is SGHRS and CDR2 YFSETQ. Trimming removed 0 bases from V and 2 bases from J, with 9 bases in between. The CDR3 length is 14 residues. Notes on the study in general: It was suggested by the authors that few new T cells are recruited by each seasonal influenza vaccination.

MiXCR, applied by TCRdb to the RT-PCR reads, yields one record per CDR3 protein. The profile shows roughly 760,000 distinct CDR3 sequences, 21% of them singletons. The receptor was derived from a man aged 50 or older who received an inactivated influenza vaccine. The material was PBMCs from blood, obtained 4 to 6 days after vaccination. The rearrangement links TRBV5-1 to TRBJ2-7, with D possibly TRBD1 on 6 matching bases. CDR3 DNA: TGCGCCAGCAGCTTGGTGGGACAACCCTACGAGCAGTACTTC. Amino acid sequence: CASSLVGQPYEQYF.